This TCR beta chain stems from a study of blood T cell repertoires in COVID-19. On the study more broadly: T cells, B-cell-depleted T cells, or PBMCs supplied cDNA or gDNA.

Cohort 3 donors were reported recovered after two negative PCRs, clearance, or symptom resolution. V was clipped by 0 bases and J by 5 bases, with 11 bases between them. The CDR3 sequence is 15 residues long. From germline, CDR1 is SGHNT and CDR2 YYREEE (reference sequence). This clone appeared a single time. The method was immunoSEQ multiplex PCR; TCRdb's version includes in-frame clones alone and lacks a portion of them. The repertoire holds 300,000 to 450,000 clones, more than 75% seen once, with roughly 1.2% in the top ten. Material for sequencing was PBMCs or T cells enriched from blood (not recorded which). The receptor comes from a woman aged 18 to 35 who had recovered from COVID-19. This sequence joins TRBV5-4 and TRBJ1-4, with a possible D match to TRBD1 (5 bases). The CDR3: CASSLDRSLNEKLFF. CDR3 nucleotides: TGTGCCAGCAGCTTGGACAGGAGCTTAAATGAAAAACTGTTTTTT.